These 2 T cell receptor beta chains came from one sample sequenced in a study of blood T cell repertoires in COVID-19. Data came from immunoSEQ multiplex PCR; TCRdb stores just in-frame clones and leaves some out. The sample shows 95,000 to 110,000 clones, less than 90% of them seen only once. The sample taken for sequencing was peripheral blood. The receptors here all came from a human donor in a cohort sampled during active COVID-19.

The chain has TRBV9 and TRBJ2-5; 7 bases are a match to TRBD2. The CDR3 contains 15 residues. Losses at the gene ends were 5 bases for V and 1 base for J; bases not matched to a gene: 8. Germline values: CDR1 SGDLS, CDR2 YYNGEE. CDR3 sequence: CASSNSGTTQETQYF. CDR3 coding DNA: TGTGCCAGCAGTAACAGCGGGACTACCCAAGAGACCCAGTACTTC.

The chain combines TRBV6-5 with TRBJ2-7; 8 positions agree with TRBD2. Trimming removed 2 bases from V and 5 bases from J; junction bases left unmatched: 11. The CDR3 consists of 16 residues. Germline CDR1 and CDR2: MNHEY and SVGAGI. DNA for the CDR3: TGTGCCAGCAGTTACGATTTATTCGGGGGGGCCGACGAGCAGTACTTC. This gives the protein CASSYDLFGGADEQYF.